This T cell receptor beta chain appears in the sequencing data of a study of blood T cell repertoires in COVID-19. Study at large: COVID-19 samples collected from the United States, Italy and Spain covered acute and convalescent phases. From T cells, B-cell-depleted T cells, or PBMCs came the material, which was cDNA or gDNA.

This table comes from immunoSEQ multiplex PCR, and its TCRdb copy is limited to in-frame clones, with some not included. The table records 210,000 or so clones, around 80% of them present only once. Patients from Seattle were sampled longitudinally, starting during active infection. Germline CDR1 and CDR2: LNHDA and SQIVND (reference sequence). Trimming stripped 6 bases from V and 3 bases from J, with 11 bases between. The CDR3 loop spans 13 amino acids. The chain joins TRBV19 to TRBJ1-2, with no clear D. This clonotype was sampled from a woman younger than 45 with COVID-19, enrolled during active disease. Material for sequencing was peripheral blood. CDR3 bases: TGTGCCAGTAGGACCGCCGGGGACTATGGCTACACCTTC. Amino acid sequence: CASRTAGDYGYTF.